The source of this TCR beta chain is a study of blood T cell repertoires in COVID-19. Study-wide context: Samples representing acute and convalescent COVID-19 were sourced from the United States, Italy and Spain. T cells, B-cell-depleted T cells, or PBMCs provided the cDNA or gDNA that served as material.

Per the original methods: By means of reference gene primer amplification, nucleated cell counts were estimated. Assay used: immunoSEQ multiplex PCR; TCRdb lists only in-frame clones, some missing. V and J calls and clone size are given by that table; D and trimming were obtained from the DNA. Seen here are around 40,000 clones, 85% to 90% observed once, and the top ten hold approximately 25%. There are a few counts of this clone. The clonotype was recovered from a man in his fifties or sixties with active or convalescent COVID-19. Sequenced material: peripheral blood.

CDR3 protein: CASKSRIQGGSPLHF. The CDR3, as DNA: TGTGCCAGCAAGTCTCGGATCCAGGGAGGATCACCCCTCCACTTT. The chain combines TRBV2 with TRBJ1-6; TRBD1 might be the D (5 bases). The germline V and J ends were trimmed by 7 bases and 10 bases, with 20 bases remaining between them. CDR1 is SNHLY, CDR2 FYNNEI, per germline. The length of the CDR3 is 15 residues.